This TCR beta chain derives from a study of T cell repertoires in cytomegalovirus infection. V dropped 6 bases and J dropped 1 base, with 12 bases sitting between them. The CDR3 covers 13 residues. CDR1 is DFQATT and CDR2 is SNEGSKA in the germline V gene (reference sequence). This clonotype has at least ten counts. TCRdb used MiXCR to reprocess the reads, holding one entry per CDR3 protein. The sample shows about 360,000 distinct CDR3 sequences, around 18% of them seen only once. Sequencing was done on a sample of PBMCs. The sequence came from a human donor in good health (CMV status not recorded). Some clones in this sample may be carry-over from other donors' samples. The chain joins TRBV20-1 to TRBJ1-1; tentative D call: TRBD1 (6 bases). This chain's CDR3 is CSAPNRENTEAFF. DNA of the CDR3: TGCAGTGCCCCGAACAGGGAGAACACTGAAGCTTTCTTT.